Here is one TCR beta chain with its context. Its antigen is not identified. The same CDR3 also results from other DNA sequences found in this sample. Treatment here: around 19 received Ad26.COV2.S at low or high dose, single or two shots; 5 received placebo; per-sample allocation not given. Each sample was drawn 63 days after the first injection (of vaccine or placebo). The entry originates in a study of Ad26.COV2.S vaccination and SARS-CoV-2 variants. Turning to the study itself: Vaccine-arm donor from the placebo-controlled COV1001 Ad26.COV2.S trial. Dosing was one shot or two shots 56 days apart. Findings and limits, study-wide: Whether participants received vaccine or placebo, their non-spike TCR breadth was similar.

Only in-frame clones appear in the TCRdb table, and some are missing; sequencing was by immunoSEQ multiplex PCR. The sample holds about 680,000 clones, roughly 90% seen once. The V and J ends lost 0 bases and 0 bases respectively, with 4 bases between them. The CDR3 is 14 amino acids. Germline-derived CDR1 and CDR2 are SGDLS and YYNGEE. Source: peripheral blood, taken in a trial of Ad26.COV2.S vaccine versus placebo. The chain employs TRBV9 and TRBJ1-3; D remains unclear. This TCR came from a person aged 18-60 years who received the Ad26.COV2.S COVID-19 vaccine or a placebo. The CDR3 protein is CASSVAGSGNTIYF. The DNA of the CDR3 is TGTGCCAGCAGCGTAGCAGGCTCTGGAAACACCATATATTTT.